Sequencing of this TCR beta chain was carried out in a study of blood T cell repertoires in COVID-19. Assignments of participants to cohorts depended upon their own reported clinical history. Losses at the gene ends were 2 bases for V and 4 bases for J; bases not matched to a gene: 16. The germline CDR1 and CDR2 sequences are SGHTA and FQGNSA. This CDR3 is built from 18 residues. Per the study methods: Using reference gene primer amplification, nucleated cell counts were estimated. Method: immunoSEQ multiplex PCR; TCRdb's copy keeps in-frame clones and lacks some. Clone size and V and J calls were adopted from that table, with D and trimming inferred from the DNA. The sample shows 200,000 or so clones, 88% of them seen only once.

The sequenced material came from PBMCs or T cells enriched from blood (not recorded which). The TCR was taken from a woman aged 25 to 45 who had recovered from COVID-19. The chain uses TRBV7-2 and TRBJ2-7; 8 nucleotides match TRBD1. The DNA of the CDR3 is TGTGCCAGCAGCTTACACCCCCAGGGGGCCTTAACGCAGTACGAGCAGTACTTC. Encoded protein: CASSLHPQGALTQYEQYF. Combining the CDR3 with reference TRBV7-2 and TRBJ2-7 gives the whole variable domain GAGVSQSPSNKVTEKGKDVELRCDPISGHTALYWYRQSLGQGLEFLIYFQGNSAPDKSGLPSDRFSAERTGGSVSTLTIQRTQQEDSAVYLCASSLHPQGALTQYEQYFGPGTRLTVT.